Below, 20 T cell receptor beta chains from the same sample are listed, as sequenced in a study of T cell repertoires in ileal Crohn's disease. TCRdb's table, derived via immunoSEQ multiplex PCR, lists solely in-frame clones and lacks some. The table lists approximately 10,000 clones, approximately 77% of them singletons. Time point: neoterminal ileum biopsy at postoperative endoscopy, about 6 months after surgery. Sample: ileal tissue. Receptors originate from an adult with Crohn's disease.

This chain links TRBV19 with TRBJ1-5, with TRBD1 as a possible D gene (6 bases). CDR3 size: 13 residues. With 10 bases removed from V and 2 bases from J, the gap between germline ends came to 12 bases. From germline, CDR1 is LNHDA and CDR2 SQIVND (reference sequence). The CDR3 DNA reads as TGTGCCACCGCCAGGACAGGCAATCAGCCCCAGCATTTT. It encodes CATARTGNQPQHF.

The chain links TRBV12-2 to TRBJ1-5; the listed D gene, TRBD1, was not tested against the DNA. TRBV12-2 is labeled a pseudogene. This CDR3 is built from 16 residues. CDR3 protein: CASRWGQDFSNQPQHF. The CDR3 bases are TGTGCAAGTCGCTGGGGACAGGACTTTAGCAATCAGCCCCAGCATTTT.

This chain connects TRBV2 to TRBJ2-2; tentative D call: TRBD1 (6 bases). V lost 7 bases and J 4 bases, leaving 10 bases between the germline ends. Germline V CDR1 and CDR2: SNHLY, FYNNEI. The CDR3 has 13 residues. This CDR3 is CASNRAGTGELFF. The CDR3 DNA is TGTGCCAGCAACAGGGCTGGCACCGGGGAGCTGTTTTTT.

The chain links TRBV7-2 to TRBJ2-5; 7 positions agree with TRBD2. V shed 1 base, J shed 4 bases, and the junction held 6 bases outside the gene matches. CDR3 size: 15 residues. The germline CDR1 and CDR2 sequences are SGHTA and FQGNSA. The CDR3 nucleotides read TGTGCCAGCAGCTTAGGTAGCGGGCGGCCAGAGACCCAGTACTTC. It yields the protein CASSLGSGRPETQYF.

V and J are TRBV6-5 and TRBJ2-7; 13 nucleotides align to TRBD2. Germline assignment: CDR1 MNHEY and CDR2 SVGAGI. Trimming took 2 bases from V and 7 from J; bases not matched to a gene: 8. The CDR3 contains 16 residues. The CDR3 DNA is TGTGCCAGCAGTTACCGACTAGCGGGAGGTATCCGGGAGCAGTACTTC. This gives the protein CASSYRLAGGIREQYF.

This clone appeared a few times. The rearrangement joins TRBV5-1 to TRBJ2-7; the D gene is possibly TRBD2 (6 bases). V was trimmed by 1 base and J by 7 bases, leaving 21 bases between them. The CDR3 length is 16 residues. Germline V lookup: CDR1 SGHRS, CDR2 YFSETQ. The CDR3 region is CASSLYSDSLGGEQYF. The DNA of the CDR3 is TGCGCCAGCAGCTTGTATTCTGACTCCCTGGGGGGTGAGCAGTACTTC. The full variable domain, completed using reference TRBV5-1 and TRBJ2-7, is KAGVTQTPRYLIKTRGQQVTLSCSPISGHRSVSWYQQTPGQGLQFLFEYFSETQRNKGNFPGRFSGRQFSNSRSEMNVSTLELGDSALYLCASSLYSDSLGGEQYFGPGTRLTVT.

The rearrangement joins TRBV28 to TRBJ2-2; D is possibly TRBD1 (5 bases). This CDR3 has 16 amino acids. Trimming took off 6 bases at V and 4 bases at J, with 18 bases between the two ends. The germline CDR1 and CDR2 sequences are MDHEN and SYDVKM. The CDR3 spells CASSLPRGPGTGELFF. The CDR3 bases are TGTGCCAGCAGCCTCCCTAGGGGTCCGGGCACCGGGGAGCTGTTTTTT.

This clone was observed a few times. In DNA, the CDR3 is TGTGCCAGCAGGTACCAGGGCTCTAGCACAGATACGCAGTATTTT. Encoded protein: CASRYQGSSTDTQYF. The chain combines TRBV5-6 with TRBJ2-3; TRBD1 is a possible D gene (5 bases). This CDR3 has 15 residues. The germline V and J ends were trimmed by 5 bases and 0 bases, with 13 bases remaining between them. CDR1 is SGHDT and CDR2 is YYEEEE in the germline V gene. The whole variable domain, filled in from reference TRBV5-6 and TRBJ2-3, reads DAGVTQSPTHLIKTRGQQVTLRCSPKSGHDTVSWYQQALGQGPQFIFQYYEEEERQRGNFPDRFSGHQFPNYSSELNVNALLLGDSALYLCASRYQGSSTDTQYFGPGTRLTVL.

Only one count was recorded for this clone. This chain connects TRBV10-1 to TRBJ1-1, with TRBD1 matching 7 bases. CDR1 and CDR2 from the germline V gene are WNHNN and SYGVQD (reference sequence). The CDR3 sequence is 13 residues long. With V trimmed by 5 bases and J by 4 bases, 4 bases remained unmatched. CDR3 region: CASSLNRGTEAFF. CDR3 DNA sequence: TGCGCCAGCAGTCTTAACAGGGGCACTGAAGCTTTCTTT.

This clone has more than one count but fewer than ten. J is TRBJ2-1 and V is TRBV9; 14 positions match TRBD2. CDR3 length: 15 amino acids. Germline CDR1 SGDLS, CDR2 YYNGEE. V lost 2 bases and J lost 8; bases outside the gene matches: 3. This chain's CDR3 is CASSVGTSGSHEQFF. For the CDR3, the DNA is TGTGCCAGCAGCGTTGGGACTAGCGGGAGTCATGAGCAGTTCTTC.

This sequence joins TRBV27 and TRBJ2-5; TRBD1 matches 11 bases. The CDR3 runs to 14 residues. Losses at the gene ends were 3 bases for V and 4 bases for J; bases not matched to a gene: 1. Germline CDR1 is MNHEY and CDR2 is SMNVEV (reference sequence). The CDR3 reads CASSFGTGGETQYF. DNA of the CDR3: TGTGCCAGCAGTTTTGGGACAGGGGGAGAGACCCAGTACTTC.

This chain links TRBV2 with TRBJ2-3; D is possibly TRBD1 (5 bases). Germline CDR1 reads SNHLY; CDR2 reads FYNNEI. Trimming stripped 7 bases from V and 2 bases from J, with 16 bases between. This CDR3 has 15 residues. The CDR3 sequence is CASKDPRVPTDTQYF. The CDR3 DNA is TGTGCCAGCAAGGACCCCAGGGTTCCCACAGATACGCAGTATTTT.

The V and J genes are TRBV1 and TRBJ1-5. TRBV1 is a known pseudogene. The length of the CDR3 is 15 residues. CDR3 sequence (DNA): TGCACCAGGGGCCCGGGGTTATATAGCAATCAGCCCCAGCATTTT. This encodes CTRGPGLYSNQPQHF.

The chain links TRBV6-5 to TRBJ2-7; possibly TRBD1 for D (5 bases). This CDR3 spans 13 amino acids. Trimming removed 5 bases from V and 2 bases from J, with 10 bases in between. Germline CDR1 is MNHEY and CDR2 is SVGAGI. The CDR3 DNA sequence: TGTGCCAGCAGTCCCTGGGGCCCCTACGAGCAGTACTTC. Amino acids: CASSPWGPYEQYF.

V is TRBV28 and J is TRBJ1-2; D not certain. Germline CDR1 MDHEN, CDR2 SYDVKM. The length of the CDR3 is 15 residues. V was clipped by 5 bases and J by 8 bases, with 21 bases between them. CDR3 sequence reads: CASSITFAYFAGYTF. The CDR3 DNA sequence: TGTGCCAGCAGTATCACTTTTGCGTACTTCGCGGGCTACACCTTC.

The CDR3 reads CSVLLDRLSSGNTIYF. The CDR3, as DNA: TGCAGCGTTCTACTTGACAGGCTAAGCTCTGGAAACACCATATATTTT. The chain is built from TRBV29-1 and TRBJ1-3; D possibly corresponds to TRBD1 (6 bases). V was cut by 5 bases and J by 0 bases, with 17 bases left in between. CDR1 SQVTM and CDR2 ANQGSEA come from the germline V gene. This CDR3 comprises 16 residues.

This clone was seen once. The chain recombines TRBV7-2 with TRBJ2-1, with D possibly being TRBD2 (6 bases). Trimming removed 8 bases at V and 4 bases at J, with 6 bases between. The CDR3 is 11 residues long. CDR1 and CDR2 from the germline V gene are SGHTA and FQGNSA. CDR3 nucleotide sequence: TGTGCCAGCCGGGGGTACAATGAGCAGTTCTTC. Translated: CASRGYNEQFF.

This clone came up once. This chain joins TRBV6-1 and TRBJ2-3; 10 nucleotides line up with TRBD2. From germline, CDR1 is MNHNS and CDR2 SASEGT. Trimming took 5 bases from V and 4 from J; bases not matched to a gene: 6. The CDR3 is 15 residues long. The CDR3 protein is CASSSTSGASDTQYF. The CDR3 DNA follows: TGTGCCAGCAGTTCCACTAGCGGGGCCTCAGATACGCAGTATTTT.

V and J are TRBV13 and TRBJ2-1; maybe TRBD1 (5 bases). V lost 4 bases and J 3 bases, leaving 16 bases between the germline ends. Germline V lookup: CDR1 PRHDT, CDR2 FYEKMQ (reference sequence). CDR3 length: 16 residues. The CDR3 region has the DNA TGTGCCAGCAGCTCTACCGGACATGGCGGCTACAATGAGCAGTTCTTC. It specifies CASSSTGHGGYNEQFF.

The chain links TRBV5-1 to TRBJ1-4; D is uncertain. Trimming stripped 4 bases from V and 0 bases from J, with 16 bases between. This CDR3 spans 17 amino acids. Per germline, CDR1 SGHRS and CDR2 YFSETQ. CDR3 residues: CASSRSGPGSTNEKLFF. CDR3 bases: TGCGCCAGCAGCCGGAGCGGGCCGGGGTCAACTAATGAAAAACTGTTTTTT.